The TCR beta chain described here comes from a study of blood T cell repertoires in COVID-19. Assay: immunoSEQ multiplex PCR; the TCRdb copy retains only in-frame clones and omits some. The top ten hold nearly 4.5% of the sample, which has more than 200,000 clones, just over 85% seen once. The CDR3 is 17 amino acids. CDR1 and CDR2 (germline): MDHEN, SYDVKM. Trimming cost V 1 base and J 2 bases; bases outside gene matches: 9. The sequenced sample was peripheral blood. The chain combines TRBV28 with TRBJ1-1; 8 bases map to TRBD1. This TCR came from a man aged 45 to 65 with acute or convalescent COVID-19. CDR3 residues: CASSLFQGARGNTEAFF. The CDR3 DNA reads TGTGCCAGCAGTTTATTTCAGGGGGCCAGGGGTAACACTGAAGCTTTCTTT.